Reported below is one T cell receptor (beta chain). Libraries were prepared by immunoSEQ multiplex PCR; TCRdb keeps only in-frame clonotypes and omits some of them. The sample records 150,000 to 200,000 clones, 70% to 90% being singletons. Adults between about 18 and 95 years of age took part from about two dozen US areas. Recovery meant two consecutive negative NP/OP PCR tests, professional clearance, or resolved symptoms. This entry comes from a study of blood T cell repertoires in COVID-19. Turning to the study itself: Acute and convalescent COVID-19 samples came from the United States, Italy and Spain. In each case, the material was cDNA or gDNA derived from T cells, B-cell-depleted T cells, or PBMCs.

The V and J ends lost 3 bases and 0 bases respectively, with 10 bases between them. This CDR3 is built from 15 residues. Germline values: CDR1 SGHNT, CDR2 YYREEE (reference sequence). The rearrangement uses TRBV5-4 and TRBJ2-1; possible D gene TRBD2, 5 bases. Sequencing was performed on PBMCs or T cells enriched from blood (not recorded which). The TCR was taken from a woman aged 18 to 35 who had recovered from COVID-19. The DNA for the CDR3 is TGTGCCAGCAGCTGGGCCGGAGGCTCCTACAATGAGCAGTTCTTC. Amino acids: CASSWAGGSYNEQFF.